The 10 T cell receptor beta chains below all came from one sample that was sequenced in a study of T cell responses to AZD1222 COVID-19 vaccine. TCRdb keeps only in-frame clones here, not all; method: immunoSEQ multiplex PCR. This sample carries some 130,000 clones, approximately 91% of them seen once, and the ten largest clones take under 2%. This specimen was peripheral blood, taken 28 days after the second AZD1222 dose. The receptors were gathered from an adult who received the AZD1222 COVID-19 vaccine.

V usage is TRBV7-9 and J usage is TRBJ1-1; D gene ambiguous. Trimming pared 6 bases from V and 1 base from J, leaving 6 bases between. CDR1 is SEHNR and CDR2 is FQNEAQ in the germline V gene (reference sequence). The CDR3 extends over 12 amino acids. CDR3: CASSSTNTEAFF. The DNA for the CDR3 is TGTGCCAGCAGTTCAACGAACACTGAAGCTTTCTTT.

There are a few counts of this clone. The J gene is TRBJ1-3, the V gene TRBV12-3 or TRBV12-4; D is ambiguous. The CDR3 runs to 12 residues. V was trimmed by 6 bases and J by 8 bases, leaving 11 bases between them. The CDR3 sequence: CASSTLEDTIYF. For the CDR3, the DNA is TGTGCCAGCAGCACCTTGGAGGACACCATATATTTT.

The rearrangement joins TRBV7-2 to TRBJ1-1; a weak D match, TRBD1 (6 bases). V lost 1 base to trimming and J lost 5 bases, with 17 bases between them. The CDR3 contains 16 residues. CDR1 and CDR2 from the germline V gene are SGHTA and FQGNSA. The CDR3, as DNA: TGTGCCAGCAGCTTAGGGGGGGCGCGTGCGGGTACTGAAGCTTTCTTT. This codes for CASSLGGARAGTEAFF.

The gene calls are TRBV2 and TRBJ2-1; 14 nucleotides agree with TRBD2. Germline V CDR1 and CDR2: SNHLY, FYNNEI. J lost 7 bases, V lost 6 bases, and 11 bases had no gene match. The CDR3 is made up of 17 amino acids. The DNA for the CDR3 is TGTGCCAGCAGACCCACGGGACTAGCGGGAGTGCTTAATGAGCAGTTCTTC. This encodes CASRPTGLAGVLNEQFF.

The V call is TRBV7-9, the J call TRBJ1-1, with D possibly being TRBD1 (5 bases). V gave up 1 base and J gave up 8 bases, with 11 bases separating them. CDR1 and CDR2 (germline): SEHNR, FQNEAQ (reference sequence). The CDR3 has 13 residues. The chain's CDR3 is CASSLVRGLEAFF. CDR3 nucleotides: TGTGCCAGCAGCTTAGTGCGGGGACTAGAAGCTTTCTTT.

This chain uses TRBV5-1 with TRBJ1-1, with D hard to call. The ends were cut back, 4 bases at V and 1 base at J, with 11 bases in the middle. Germline CDR1 and CDR2: SGHRS and YFSETQ. The CDR3 is made up of 14 amino acids. The CDR3 bases are TGCGCCAGCAGCCCCGGGTCGTCGAACACTGAAGCTTTCTTT. It specifies CASSPGSSNTEAFF.

CDR3 loop: CASSLRGGGYNEQFF. CDR3 coding DNA: TGTGCCAGCAGCTTAAGGGGCGGGGGTTACAATGAGCAGTTCTTC. The V gene is TRBV7-9, the J gene TRBJ2-1, with 7 nucleotides matching TRBD2. The junction had 5 bases not matched to a gene; V was cut back by 2 bases and J by 4 bases. Germline V gene lookup returns CDR1 SEHNR and CDR2 FQNEAQ (reference sequence). CDR3 size: 15 residues. Full variable domain (missing parts from reference TRBV7-9 and TRBJ2-1): DTGVSQNPRHKITKRGQNVTFRCDPISEHNRLYWYRQTLGQGPEFLTYFQNEAQLEKSRLLSDRFSAERPKGSFSTLEIQRTEQGDSAMYLCASSLRGGGYNEQFFGPGTRLTVL.

The chain carries TRBV10-1 and TRBJ1-5; D is uncertain. Germline V gene data show CDR1 as WNHNN and CDR2 as SYGVQD (reference sequence). This CDR3 has 13 amino acids. The ends were cut back, 3 bases at V and 6 bases at J, with 9 bases in the middle. For the CDR3, the DNA is TGCGCCAGCAGTGAACAGTCCGGTCAGCCCCAGCATTTT. Its translation: CASSEQSGQPQHF.

A single count supports this clone. The V gene is TRBV12-3 or TRBV12-4, the J gene TRBJ1-2; D ambiguous. Between the trimmed V and J ends, which lost 1 base and 9 bases, there was a span of 9 bases. The length of the CDR3 is 12 residues. In DNA, the CDR3 is TGTGCCAGCAGTTTAGAGTCCAGTCGCTACACCTTC. Its protein product is CASSLESSRYTF.

V gene TRBV10-3 combines with J gene TRBJ2-7; the D call may be TRBD1 or TRBD2 (6 bases each). CDR1 is ENHRY, CDR2 SYGVKD, per germline. The CDR3 loop spans 17 amino acids. Trimming removed 6 bases from V and 0 bases from J, with 21 bases in between. The DNA for the CDR3 is TGTGCCATCAGCGCCCGAATGAGGGGGGATGGCTCCTACGAGCAGTACTTC. Protein: CAISARMRGDGSYEQYF.